This T cell receptor (beta chain) was captured in a study of Ad26.COV2.S vaccination and SARS-CoV-2 variants. At the level of the study: Vaccine-arm donor from the placebo-controlled COV1001 Ad26.COV2.S trial.

Profiling relied on immunoSEQ multiplex PCR, and the TCRdb table lists in-frame clones only, not all of them. The sample records about 390,000 clones, roughly nine tenths being singletons. Treatment denoted: around 19 received Ad26.COV2.S at low or high dose, single or two shots; 5 received placebo; per-sample allocation not given. At day 63 after the first vaccine or placebo injection, samples were drawn. Built on an Ad26 vector, the vaccine expressed Wuhan-strain SARS-CoV-2 spike. Study-level findings and limits: The authors reported substantial breadth in spike-specific CD8+ and CD4+ T cell responses after vaccination.

Comment on this clone: Antigen specificity is unknown.

V trimming: 3 bases; J trimming: 0 bases; junction bases outside the gene matches: 7. The CDR3 is 16 amino acids. The germline V gene encodes CDR1 MNHNS and CDR2 SASEGT. This TCR came from a person between 18 and 65 years old who received the Ad26.COV2.S COVID-19 vaccine or a placebo. V gene TRBV6-1 combines with J gene TRBJ2-7; 8 positions match TRBD1. Source: peripheral blood, taken in a trial of Ad26.COV2.S vaccine versus placebo. CDR3 sequence: CASSDSDRGNSYEQYF. The CDR3 region has the DNA TGTGCCAGCAGTGATTCCGACAGGGGAAACTCCTACGAGCAGTACTTC.